This TCR beta chain was captured by sequencing in a study of blood T cell repertoires in COVID-19. Overall study: PBMCs, B-cell-depleted T cells, or T cells provided the cDNA or gDNA that made up the material.

Participant reports of clinical history set cohort assignment. Germline-derived CDR1 and CDR2 are SGHVS and FQNEAQ. The CDR3 is 16 residues long. V lost 2 bases, J lost 5 bases, and 19 bases lay in between. Original processing methods: How many nucleated cells were present was estimated from reference gene primer amplification. The protocol was immunoSEQ multiplex PCR, while the TCRdb copy is restricted to in-frame clones and leaves out a portion. V and J calls and clone size are copied from that table; D and trimming were computed from the DNA. The sample holds around 230,000 clones, roughly 86% seen once.

The chain couples TRBV7-8 to TRBJ2-7; D unclear. Sequencing used PBMCs or T cells enriched from blood (not recorded which). This clonotype was obtained from a middle-aged woman with acute COVID-19. In DNA form, the CDR3 reads TGTGCCAGCAGCTTACGGGTTCCAACACTCCCCAACGAGCAGTACTTC. This translates into CASSLRVPTLPNEQYF.